This T cell receptor (beta chain) is drawn from a study of blood T cells in healthy people across ages. The CDR3 runs to 15 residues. Per germline, CDR1 SGHAT and CDR2 FQNNGV. V was shortened by 3 bases and J by 0 bases, with 9 bases between the two germline ends. The authors ran a second PCR of about 6 to 11 cycles using a sample-barcoded 5' primer and a J-beta primer mix. TCRdb processed the 5' RACE reads anew with MiXCR; each CDR3 protein has one entry. The sample has under 1,000,000 distinct CDR3 sequences, 36% seen once. With respect to this clonotype: A much larger clone sits a single nucleotide away, making a read error possible.

The TCR comes from a man between 18 and 29 years old in good health. The V call is TRBV11-2, the J call TRBJ2-1; no clear D gene. Sequenced: blood. CDR3 in amino acids: CASSFDKSSYNEQFF. The DNA of the CDR3 is TGTGCCAGCAGCTTCGACAAGAGCTCCTACAATGAGCAGTTCTTC.